Following are 13 T cell receptor beta chains from one sample sequenced in a study of T-cell reconstitution after alpha-beta-depleted transplantation in children. Library preparation (for TCRbeta) was performed with unique molecular identifiers. MiXCR, run by TCRdb on the PCR reads, gives a single entry per CDR3 protein. Altogether around 600,000 distinct CDR3 sequences are present, under 25% being singletons, with the ten largest covering 11% to 15%. Sequenced here: PBMCs, mostly from graft donor cells, sampled 360 days after TCRalphabeta/CD19-depleted stem cell transplant. The receptors were sampled from a boy under three years old who had a stem cell transplant for acute myeloid leukemia, so the T cells may come from the graft donor.

This clonotype was detected ten times or more. The chain combines TRBV15 with TRBJ2-4, with TRBD2 identical over 7 bases. The CDR3 totals 15 residues. The V segment lost 1 base and the J segment 5 bases; nucleotides outside the gene matches: 5. CDR1 is LNHNV and CDR2 is YYDKDF in the germline V gene (reference sequence). For the CDR3, the DNA is TGTGCCACCAGCAGAGGGGAGGGGAGCCAAAACATTCAGTACTTC. Translating gives CATSRGEGSQNIQYF.

V and J are TRBV28 and TRBJ2-1; the D gene is possibly TRBD2 (5 bases). Germline V gene lookup returns CDR1 MDHEN and CDR2 SYDVKM. CDR3 length: 16 amino acids. Trimming stripped 5 bases from V and 6 bases from J, with 20 bases between. The CDR3 spells CASSKRWRSEGNEQFF. The DNA of the CDR3 is TGTGCCAGCAGTAAAAGGTGGCGCTCCGAGGGCAATGAGCAGTTCTTC.

This clonotype was recorded once. The chain is built from TRBV27 and TRBJ2-5, with 9 positions matching TRBD2. Germline lookup yields CDR1 MNHEY and CDR2 SMNVEV (reference sequence). Trimming removed 6 bases from V and 2 bases from J; junction bases left unmatched: 13. There are 17 residues in the CDR3. The CDR3 region is CASRGLTAGGRQETQYF. Here the CDR3 DNA reads TGTGCCAGCAGGGGTTTAACAGCGGGGGGACGACAAGAGACCCAGTACTTC.

This clonotype came up a few times. The chain is built from TRBV15 and TRBJ2-5; 7 bases match TRBD1. The J segment lost 2 bases and the V segment lost 4 bases, leaving 13 bases of the junction unmatched. The CDR3 is made up of 17 amino acids. Germline CDR1 and CDR2: LNHNV and YYDKDF (reference sequence). CDR3 sequence (DNA): TGTGCCACCAGCACCTCCCCTTGGGGGACAGATCAAGAGACCCAGTACTTC. It yields the protein CATSTSPWGTDQETQYF.

This clonotype has a count of ten or more. The chain uses TRBV5-1 and TRBJ2-7; D is uncertain. Germline-derived CDR1 and CDR2 are SGHRS and YFSETQ. The CDR3 is 9 amino acids. The CDR3 loop is CDQKSEQYF. The CDR3 coding sequence is TGCGACCAGAAATCCGAGCAGTACTTC.

In its sample, this clonotype was seen a few times. Here the CDR3 reads CSFDPPPVAGGGDTQYF. CDR3 coding DNA: TGCAGTTTCGACCCACCCCCGGTAGCGGGGGGCGGGGATACGCAGTATTTT. This chain uses TRBV20-1 with TRBJ2-3; 10 positions match TRBD2. Germline CDR1 and CDR2: DFQATT and SNEGSKA (reference sequence). Germline trimming cut 8 bases from V and 6 bases from J; bases unmatched to any gene: 20. This CDR3 has 17 residues.

V usage is TRBV9 and J usage is TRBJ2-7, with unresolved D. The germline V gene has CDR1 SGDLS and CDR2 YYNGEE. V was cut by 4 bases and J by 0 bases, with 14 bases left in between. The CDR3 is 15 residues long. The CDR3 DNA reads TGTGCCAGCAGCCCGGGCCCGGGCGTCTCCTACGAGCAGTACTTC. This sequence encodes CASSPGPGVSYEQYF.

This rearrangement joins TRBV30 to TRBJ2-7; D possibly corresponds to TRBD2 (5 bases). This CDR3 comprises 15 residues. V gave up 2 bases and J gave up 3 bases, with 17 bases separating them. Germline V gene lookup returns CDR1 GTSNPN and CDR2 SVGIG (reference sequence). The CDR3 here is CAWSMRVPQFYEQYF. The DNA for the CDR3 is TGTGCCTGGAGTATGAGGGTTCCCCAATTCTACGAGCAGTACTTC.

CDR3 coding DNA: TGCGCCAGCAGTAAAGACGGGCTAGGGACCCAGTACTTC. Residues: CASSKDGLGTQYF. The rearrangement links TRBV10-2 to TRBJ2-5; D not resolved. The germline CDR1 and CDR2 sequences are WSHSY and SAAADI. This CDR3 contains 13 residues. Trimming stripped 5 bases from V and 7 bases from J, with 14 bases between.

This chain uses TRBV20-1 with TRBJ2-1, with D tentatively TRBD1 or TRBD2 (5 bases each). V lost 7 bases and J lost 9, with 13 bases in between. The CDR3 covers 11 residues. Germline V gives CDR1 DFQATT, CDR2 SNEGSKA (reference sequence). CDR3: CSVRGRFEQFF. The CDR3 coding sequence is TGCAGTGTTAGGGGACGATTTGAGCAGTTCTTC.

The table lists this clonotype with many counts. The V and J genes are TRBV25-1 and TRBJ1-1; D remains ambiguous. This CDR3 has 13 amino acids. Looked up from germline, CDR1 is MGHDK and CDR2 is SYGVNS. Between the trimmed V and J ends, which lost 2 bases and 1 base, there was a span of 5 bases. CDR3: CASSERWNTEAFF. As DNA, the CDR3 is TGTGCCAGCAGTGAAAGGTGGAACACTGAAGCTTTCTTT.

In this sample, this clonotype turned up many times. This chain links TRBV12-3 or TRBV12-4 with TRBJ2-5; TRBD1 is a possible D gene (5 bases). CDR3 length equals 13 residues. The V gene lost 7 bases and the J gene lost 5 bases, with 14 bases spanning the gap. CDR3 sequence (DNA): TGTGCCAGCACCATCCAGGGTCGCGAGACCCAGTACTTC. Translating gives CASTIQGRETQYF.

This clonotype was found a few times. The V gene is TRBV27, the J gene TRBJ2-2; TRBD2 aligns across 9 bases. Germline V CDR1 and CDR2: MNHEY, SMNVEV (reference sequence). The CDR3 totals 15 residues. V shed 6 bases, J shed 1 base, and the junction held 3 bases outside the gene matches. CDR3 coding DNA: TGTGCCAGCAGGAAACTAGCGGGGAACACCGGGGAGCTGTTTTTT. This encodes CASRKLAGNTGELFF.